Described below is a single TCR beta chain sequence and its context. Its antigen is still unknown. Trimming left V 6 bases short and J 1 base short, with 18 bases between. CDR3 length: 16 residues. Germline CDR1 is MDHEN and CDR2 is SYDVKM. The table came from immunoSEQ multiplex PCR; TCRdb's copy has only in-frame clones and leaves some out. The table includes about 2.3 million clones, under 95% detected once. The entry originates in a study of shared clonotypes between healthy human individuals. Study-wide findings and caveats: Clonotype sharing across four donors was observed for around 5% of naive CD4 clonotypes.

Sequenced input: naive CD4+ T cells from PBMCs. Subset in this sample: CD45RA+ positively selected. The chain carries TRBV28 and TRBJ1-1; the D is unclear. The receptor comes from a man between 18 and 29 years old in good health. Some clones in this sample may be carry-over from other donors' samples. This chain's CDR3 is CASSLSSLGWNTEAFF. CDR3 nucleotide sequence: TGTGCCAGCAGCTTAAGTTCCCTCGGTTGGAACACTGAAGCTTTCTTT. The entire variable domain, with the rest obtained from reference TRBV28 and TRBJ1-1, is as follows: DVKVTQSSRYLVKRTGEKVFLECVQDMDHENMFWYRQDPGLGLRLIYFSYDVKMKEKGDIPEGYSVSREKKERFSLILESASTNQTSMYLCASSLSSLGWNTEAFFGQGTRLTVV.